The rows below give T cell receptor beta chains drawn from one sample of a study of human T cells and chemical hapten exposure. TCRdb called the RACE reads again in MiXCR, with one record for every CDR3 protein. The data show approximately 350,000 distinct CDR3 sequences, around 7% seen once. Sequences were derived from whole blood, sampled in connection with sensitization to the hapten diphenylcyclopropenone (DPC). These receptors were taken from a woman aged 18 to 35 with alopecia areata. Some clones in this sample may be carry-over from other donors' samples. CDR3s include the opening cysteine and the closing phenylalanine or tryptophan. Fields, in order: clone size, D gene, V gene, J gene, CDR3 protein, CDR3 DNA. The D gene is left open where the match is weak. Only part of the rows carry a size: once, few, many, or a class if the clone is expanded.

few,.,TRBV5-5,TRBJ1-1,CASSLVGRATEAFF,TGTGCCAGCAGCTTGGTTGGCAGGGCCACTGAAGCTTTCTTT
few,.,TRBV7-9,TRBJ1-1,CASSSRGVVRTEAFF,TGTGCCAGCAGCTCCAGGGGAGTTGTTCGCACTGAAGCTTTCTTT
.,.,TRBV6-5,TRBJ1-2,CASSYAPLTPVNGYTF,TGTGCCAGCAGTTACGCTCCTTTGACACCTGTCAATGGCTACACCTTC
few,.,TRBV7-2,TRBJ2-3,CASSFTNPGTDTQYF,TGTGCCAGCAGTTTCACAAACCCAGGCACAGATACGCAGTATTTT
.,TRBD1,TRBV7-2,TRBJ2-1,CASSRIPGQGYNVQFF,TGTGCCAGCAGCCGGATTCCGGGACAGGGATACAATGTGCAGTTCTTC
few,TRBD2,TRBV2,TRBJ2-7,CASRDGTSGTYEQYF,TGTGCCAGCAGGGATGGGACTAGCGGGACCTACGAGCAGTACTTC
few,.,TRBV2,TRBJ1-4,CASSEVTGVNEKLFF,TGTGCCAGCAGTGAAGTGACAGGTGTGAATGAAAAACTGTTTTTT
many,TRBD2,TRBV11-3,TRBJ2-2,CASSLDRRGSELFF,TGTGCCAGCAGCTTAGATCGGCGGGGGTCGGAGCTGTTTTTT
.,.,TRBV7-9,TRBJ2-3,CASSLIVRETSTDTQYF,TGTGCCAGCAGCTTAATAGTCCGGGAGACTAGCACAGATACGCAGTATTTT
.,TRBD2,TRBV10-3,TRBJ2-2,CAISGGSLAENTGELFF,TGTGCCATCAGTGGGGGTTCACTAGCGGAAAACACCGGGGAGCTGTTTTTT
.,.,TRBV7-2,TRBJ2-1,CASSTYGADNEQFF,TGTGCCAGCAGTACCTACGGGGCCGACAATGAGCAGTTCTTC
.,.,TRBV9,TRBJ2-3,CASSVTGISTDTQYF,TGTGCCAGCAGCGTAACTGGAATTTCCACAGATACGCAGTATTTT
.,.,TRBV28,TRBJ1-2,CASSYYGGLDYGYTF,TGTGCCAGCAGTTATTATGGGGGATTGGACTATGGCTACACCTTC
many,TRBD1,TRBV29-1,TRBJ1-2,CSVTGQGDYGYTF,TGCAGCGTCACCGGACAGGGGGATTATGGCTACACCTTC
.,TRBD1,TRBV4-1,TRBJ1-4,CASSQGQGTTNEKLFF,TGCGCCAGCAGCCAAGGACAGGGCACGACTAATGAAAAACTGTTTTTT
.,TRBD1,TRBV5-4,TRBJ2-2,CASGGTGDNTGELFF,TGTGCCAGCGGGGGGACAGGTGACAACACCGGGGAGCTGTTTTTT
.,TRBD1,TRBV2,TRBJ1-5,CASSGDSSWPQHF,TGTGCCAGCAGTGGGGACAGCTCTTGGCCCCAGCATTTT
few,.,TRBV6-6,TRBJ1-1,CASSYPGLNTEAFF,TGTGCCAGCAGTTATCCAGGCTTGAACACTGAAGCTTTCTTT
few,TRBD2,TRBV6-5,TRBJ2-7,CASSPGGGAYEQYF,TGTGCCAGCAGCCCGGGGGGGGGAGCATACGAGCAGTACTTC
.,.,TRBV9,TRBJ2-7,CASSVRSGYYEQYF,TGTGCCAGCAGCGTACGCAGCGGATACTACGAGCAGTACTTC
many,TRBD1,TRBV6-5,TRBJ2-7,CASSYRFDRGSHEQYF,TGTGCCAGCAGTTACCGATTCGACAGGGGAAGCCACGAGCAGTACTTC
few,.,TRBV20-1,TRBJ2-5,CSARTTSIETQYF,TGCAGTGCTAGGACGACTAGTATTGAGACCCAGTACTTC
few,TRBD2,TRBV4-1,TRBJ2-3,CASSLETTGTSQYF,TGCGCCAGCAGCCTAGAGACAACCGGGACTAGTCAGTATTTT
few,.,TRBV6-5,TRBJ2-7,CASSSFAGYEQYF,TGTGCCAGCAGTTCCTTCGCGGGTTACGAGCAGTACTTC
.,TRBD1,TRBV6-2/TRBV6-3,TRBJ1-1,CASSNTGVVNTEAFF,TGTGCCAGCAGTAATACAGGGGTTGTGAACACTGAAGCTTTCTTT
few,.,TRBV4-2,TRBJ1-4,CASSRGVLQEKLFF,TGTGCCAGCAGCCGAGGGGTTCTTCAGGAAAAACTGTTTTTT
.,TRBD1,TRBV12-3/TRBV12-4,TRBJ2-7,CASSSNRGRYYEQYF,TGTGCCAGCAGTTCTAACAGGGGGAGGTACTACGAGCAGTACTTC
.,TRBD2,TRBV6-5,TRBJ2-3,CASRMSGGSSTDTQYF,TGTGCCAGCAGGATGAGCGGGGGGTCCTCCACAGATACGCAGTATTTT
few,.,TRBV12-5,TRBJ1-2,CASGLRGDYGYTF,TGTGCTAGTGGTTTGAGGGGCGACTATGGCTACACCTTC
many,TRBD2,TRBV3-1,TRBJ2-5,CASSFSGGGETQYF,TGTGCCAGCAGCTTTAGCGGGGGGGGAGAGACCCAGTACTTC
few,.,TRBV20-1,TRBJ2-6,CSAASGQLSGANVLTF,TGCAGTGCCGCTTCGGGACAACTCTCTGGGGCCAACGTCCTGACTTTC
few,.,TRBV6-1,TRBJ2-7,CASSVVDGSSYEQYF,TGTGCCAGCAGTGTCGTCGACGGAAGCTCCTACGAGCAGTACTTC